This T cell receptor (beta chain) derives from a study of blood T cells in healthy people across ages. Every donor gave about 9 milliliters of peripheral blood. Total RNA amounts of at least 6 micrograms were extracted per sample. Primers used in a second PCR of roughly 6 to 11 cycles were a sample-barcoded 5' primer and a J-beta primer mix. TCRdb re-called the 5' RACE reads with MiXCR, one entry per CDR3 protein. The table lists some 1.4 million distinct CDR3 sequences, around 39% of them singletons. Study conclusions and caveats: From one million sequenced T cells, diversity estimates were lower bounds. Older age went with lower TCR beta diversity per million T cells, in a roughly linear way.

Concerning this clonotype: Its antigen remains unidentified.

Germline CDR1 reads MGHRA; CDR2 reads YSYEKL. The CDR3 totals 15 residues. The genes are TRBV4-1 and TRBJ2-5; a possible D gene is TRBD2 (7 bases). The J call may be wrong; the DNA end is better matched by TRBJ2-7. The clonotype was recovered from a woman between 18 and 30 years old in good health. The sample comprised blood. CDR3 nucleotide sequence: TGCGCCAGCAGCCATCTGGGGGGGGGCGTACCCGAGCAGTACTTC. Translating gives CASSHLGGGVPEQYF.